This T cell receptor (beta chain) appears in the sequencing data of a study of blood T cell repertoires in COVID-19. Sequenced by immunoSEQ multiplex PCR; TCRdb stores in-frame clones only, minus some. Of some 160,000 clones listed, 80% to 90% are singletons. V dropped 1 base and J dropped 4 bases, with 5 bases sitting between them. CDR3 length: 12 residues. What was sequenced was peripheral blood. This TCR came from a man aged 55 to 69 with acute or convalescent COVID-19. This chain uses TRBV12-3 or TRBV12-4 with TRBJ2-7; the D gene is possibly TRBD2 (5 bases). CDR3 sequence reads: CASSLGEYEQYF. CDR3 nucleotides: TGTGCCAGCAGTTTAGGGGAGTACGAGCAGTACTTC.